This T cell receptor (beta chain) was recovered during a study of T cells in Graves' hyperthyroidism and ophthalmopathy. This clonotype came up many times. Its antigen remains unidentified. Each diagnosis drew on symptoms, thyroxine, TRAb, thyroid ultrasound and orbital computed tomography findings. 9.5 to 10 ml fresh peripheral blood yielded the PBMCs. Study-level findings and limits: A model built on 13 V-J features separated ophthalmopathy from stable hyperthyroidism. Most clonotypes expanded in the thyroid (above 0.001) were also present in blood.

From RNA transcripts, TCR beta CDR3 regions were amplified. HTBI primers were the set used in a first-round RT-PCR of the TCR CDR3. TCRdb re-called the multiplex PCR reads through MiXCR, storing one row per CDR3 protein. The sample includes over 250,000 distinct CDR3 sequences, 20% to 30% seen only once; the top ten take around 30%. Germline V gene data show CDR1 as DFQATT and CDR2 as SNEGSKA (reference sequence). The V gene end was trimmed by 1 base and the J gene end by 4 bases; junction bases not matched to a gene: 6. This CDR3 has 14 residues. Sequencing was performed on blood. The source is a middle-aged man with Graves' hyperthyroidism that later progressed to Graves' ophthalmopathy. The V and J genes are TRBV20-1 and TRBJ1-1; 7 nucleotides match TRBD1. DNA for the CDR3: TGCAGTGCTAGAGGTTACAGGGGAGGCACTGAAGCTTTCTTT. Translation gives CSARGYRGGTEAFF.